Below, 31 T cell receptor beta chains from the same sample are listed, as sequenced in a study of metastatic and nonmetastatic thyroid tumors. No treatment had been given to any patient before thyroid surgery. TCRdb redid the clone calls on the PCR reads using MiXCR. This sample yields over 12,000 clones, of which approximately 30% are seen a single time; about a fifth belongs to the top ten. Sample: tumor tissue. All receptors come from a female donor with papillary thyroid cancer or a benign thyroid nodule (not recorded which). Some clones in this sample may be carry-over from other donors' samples.

This clone appeared many times. This sequence may be a read error, since a much larger clone differs from it by one base. This chain's CDR3 is CVISDRDTGELFF. The CDR3, as DNA: TGTGTCATCAGTGACAGGGACACCGGGGAGCTGTTTTTT. V usage is TRBV10-3 and J usage is TRBJ2-2; TRBD1 matches 7 bases. The CDR3 has 13 amino acids. CDR1 is ENHRY and CDR2 is SYGVKD in the germline V gene.

This sequence joins TRBV6-2 or TRBV6-3 and TRBJ2-1; 11 bases line up with TRBD2. From germline, CDR1 is MNHEY and CDR2 SVGEGT. The CDR3 has 16 residues. J was trimmed by 4 bases and V by 6 bases; bases with no gene match: 8. CDR3 amino acids: CASSHVVAGGYNEQFF. DNA for the CDR3: TGTGCCAGCAGCCATGTGGTAGCGGGAGGGTACAATGAGCAGTTCTTC.

This chain joins TRBV7-9 and TRBJ2-6; no clear D gene. The CDR3 runs to 15 residues. The ends were cut back, 5 bases at V and 3 bases at J, with 11 bases in the middle. The germline V gene encodes CDR1 SEHNR and CDR2 FQNEAQ (reference sequence). CDR3 residues: CASSPPSDGANVLTF. In DNA, the CDR3 is TGTGCCAGCAGCCCGCCCTCCGATGGGGCCAACGTCCTGACTTTC.

The chain links TRBV2 to TRBJ1-4; tentatively, D is TRBD1 (5 bases). The CDR3 runs 15 residues. CDR1 SNHLY and CDR2 FYNNEI come from the germline V gene. The V and J ends lost 9 bases and 8 bases respectively, with 22 bases between them. Here the CDR3 DNA reads TGTGCCAGTACAAGAACAAGGGGCGCGGTCGAAAAACTGTTTTTT. Translating gives CASTRTRGAVEKLFF.

The chain recombines TRBV20-1 with TRBJ2-7, with no clear D. CDR3 size: 14 residues. The V gene's germline CDR1 is DFQATT and CDR2 SNEGSKA (reference sequence). V shed 0 bases and J shed 0 bases, with 9 bases lying between them. The CDR3 coding sequence is TGCAGTGCTAGAGATAGACGGTTCTCCTACGAGCAGTACTTC. This sequence encodes CSARDRRFSYEQYF.

The chain joins TRBV28 to TRBJ1-1; no reliable D call. The CDR3 runs 15 residues. The V end was cut by 6 bases, the J end by 1 base, with 15 bases between. Germline V gene data show CDR1 as MDHEN and CDR2 as SYDVKM. CDR3 nucleotide sequence: TGTGCCAGCAGCCCATGGGGTTATCAGAACACTGAAGCTTTCTTT. Translating gives CASSPWGYQNTEAFF.

This rearrangement joins TRBV19 to TRBJ1-2; a weak D match, TRBD1 (5 bases). V gave up 4 bases and J gave up 7 bases, with 13 bases separating them. The CDR3 covers 13 residues. Germline loops: CDR1 LNHDA, CDR2 SQIVND (reference sequence). CDR3 coding DNA: TGTGCCAGTAGTAGGGCCAGGGTCTCTGGCTACACCTTC. Translating it yields CASSRARVSGYTF.

This clone has ten or more counts. V usage is TRBV12-3 or TRBV12-4 and J usage is TRBJ2-5; D is ambiguous. V shed 3 bases and J shed 2 bases, with 10 bases lying between them. CDR3 length: 14 residues. The CDR3 reads CASSLRRRQETQYF. In DNA form, the CDR3 reads TGTGCCAGCAGTTTGCGTCGCCGGCAAGAGACCCAGTACTTC.

The V and J genes are TRBV14 and TRBJ2-1; TRBD1 or TRBD2 may be the D gene (5 bases each). This CDR3 has 13 amino acids. Trimming removed 0 bases from V and 9 bases from J, with 9 bases in between. Germline V CDR1 and CDR2: SGHDN, FVKESK. CDR3 sequence (DNA): TGTGCCAGCAGCCAAGATTGGGGGAGTGAGCAGTTCTTC. Residues: CASSQDWGSEQFF. The variable domain in full, completed from reference TRBV14 and TRBJ2-1, reads EAGVTQFPSHSVIEKGQTVTLRCDPISGHDNLYWYRRVMGKEIKFLLHFVKESKQDESGMPNNRFLAERTGGTYSTLKVQPAELEDSGVYFCASSQDWGSEQFFGPGTRLTVL.

The V gene is TRBV9, the J gene TRBJ1-3; TRBD1 might be the D (5 bases). This CDR3 comprises 15 residues. V gave up 4 bases and J gave up 3 bases, with 14 bases separating them. Germline V gene lookup returns CDR1 SGDLS and CDR2 YYNGEE. The CDR3 loop reads CASSPVAGHGNTIYF. The CDR3 nucleotides read TGTGCCAGCAGCCCCGTGGCAGGGCATGGAAACACCATATATTTT.

This clone was counted many times. The J gene is TRBJ2-7, the V gene TRBV15; 11 bases are shared with TRBD1. This CDR3 spans 15 amino acids. CDR1 LNHNV and CDR2 YYDKDF come from the germline V gene (reference sequence). After removal of 1 base from V and 5 bases from J, the junction contained 4 bases not matched to a gene. The CDR3 sequence is CATSRGRTGGHEQYF. The CDR3 nucleotides read TGTGCCACCAGCAGAGGTCGGACAGGGGGCCACGAGCAGTACTTC.

Within the sample, this clone is medium-sized (0.01 to 0.1%). The chain employs TRBV7-2 and TRBJ2-7; D is possibly TRBD2 (6 bases). Trimming stripped 4 bases from V and 0 bases from J, with 7 bases between. The CDR3 is 13 amino acids. Per germline, CDR1 SGHTA and CDR2 FQGNSA. CDR3 residues: CASSSGLSYEQYF. DNA of the CDR3: TGTGCCAGCAGCTCGGGACTCTCCTACGAGCAGTACTTC.

This clone qualifies as medium-sized (0.01 to 0.1%). The chain employs TRBV7-8 and TRBJ2-3, with D possibly matching TRBD2 (7 bases). Germline V lookup: CDR1 SGHVS, CDR2 FQNEAQ. This CDR3 is built from 15 residues. V was clipped by 1 base and J by 2 bases, with 10 bases between them. Here the CDR3 DNA reads TGTGCCAGCAGCTTAGGCGGGGGCTACACAGATACGCAGTATTTT. Residues: CASSLGGGYTDTQYF.

This clone appeared many times. The gene calls are TRBV20-1 and TRBJ2-5; 10 nucleotides agree with TRBD2. Trimming cost V 6 bases and J 1 base; bases outside gene matches: 5. Germline V gene lookup returns CDR1 DFQATT and CDR2 SNEGSKA (reference sequence). The CDR3 has 14 residues. The CDR3 protein is CSASLAGLQETQYF. The CDR3 nucleotides are TGCAGTGCCTCACTAGCGGGGCTCCAAGAGACCCAGTACTTC.

CDR3 protein: CSARLAGERNEQFF. CDR3 DNA: TGCAGTGCTAGACTAGCGGGAGAACGGAATGAGCAGTTCTTC. The chain uses TRBV20-1 and TRBJ2-1; TRBD2 agrees at 10 bases. The CDR3 loop spans 14 amino acids. Germline V gene data show CDR1 as DFQATT and CDR2 as SNEGSKA (reference sequence). The V segment lost 2 bases and the J segment 7 bases; nucleotides outside the gene matches: 5.

Judged by abundance, this clone is medium-sized. The V gene is TRBV5-1, the J gene TRBJ1-2; 12 nucleotides agree with TRBD1. V was clipped by 4 bases and J by 1 base; unmatched bases: 11. The CDR3 length is 18 residues. The germline V gene encodes CDR1 SGHRS and CDR2 YFSETQ. The CDR3: CASSLRPGTGGNNYGYTF. The CDR3 DNA is TGCGCCAGCAGCCTCCGTCCCGGGACAGGGGGCAATAACTATGGCTACACCTTC. The whole variable domain, remainder taken from reference TRBV5-1 and TRBJ1-2, is KAGVTQTPRYLIKTRGQQVTLSCSPISGHRSVSWYQQTPGQGLQFLFEYFSETQRNKGNFPGRFSGRQFSNSRSEMNVSTLELGDSALYLCASSLRPGTGGNNYGYTFGSGTRLTVV.

This clone was seen a few times. The chain is built from TRBV6-1 and TRBJ2-7; D not resolved. This CDR3 has 12 amino acids. V lost 4 bases, J lost 1 base, and 5 bases lay in between. Germline lookup yields CDR1 MNHNS and CDR2 SASEGT. DNA for the CDR3: TGTGCCAGCAGTGGGGTTTCCTACGAGCAGTACTTC. Its translation is CASSGVSYEQYF.

The gene calls are TRBV30 and TRBJ2-7; D is ambiguous. CDR3 size: 9 residues. From germline, CDR1 is GTSNPN and CDR2 SVGIG (reference sequence). CDR3 residues: CASSYEQYF. As DNA, the CDR3 is TGTGCTAGCTCCTACGAGCAGTACTTC.

This clone counts as medium-sized. The CDR3 loop reads CASKKGEGTGELFF. The CDR3 DNA sequence: TGTGCCAGTAAGAAGGGGGAGGGGACCGGGGAGCTGTTTTTT. This chain joins TRBV19 and TRBJ2-2; TRBD2 might be the D (7 bases). Looked up from germline, CDR1 is LNHDA and CDR2 is SQIVND (reference sequence). V was clipped by 7 bases and J by 5 bases, with 14 bases between them. This CDR3 is built from 14 residues.

Only a few counts were recorded for this clone. The chain couples TRBV12-3 or TRBV12-4 to TRBJ1-6, with D tentatively TRBD1 (6 bases). This CDR3 comprises 15 residues. Trimming pared 5 bases from V and 6 bases from J, leaving 14 bases between. DNA for the CDR3: TGTGCCAGCAGTCCCCAGGACAGAACTAATTCACCCCTCCACTTT. Translated, it gives CASSPQDRTNSPLHF.

This clone has at least ten counts. The chain couples TRBV12-3 or TRBV12-4 to TRBJ2-5, with a weak D call TRBD1 (7 bases). The CDR3 length is 14 residues. V lost 5 bases to trimming and J lost 7 bases, with 17 bases between them. The CDR3 nucleotides are TGTGCCAGCAGTGGAAGCGCAGGGGGAGGGACCCAGTACTTC. Its protein is CASSGSAGGGTQYF.

This clone was observed many times. This chain joins TRBV9 and TRBJ2-1, with D tentatively TRBD1 (6 bases). V lost 6 bases, J lost 8 bases, and 18 bases lay in between. Germline values: CDR1 SGDLS, CDR2 YYNGEE. CDR3 length: 14 residues. CDR3 region: CASTHSGVLDEQFF. CDR3 in DNA: TGTGCCAGCACCCATTCAGGGGTACTGGATGAGCAGTTCTTC.

This clone is termed medium-sized. The CDR3 DNA reads TGTGCCAGCAGTCTGGGACAGGGGGGTTTCTATGGCTACACCTTC. Its translation is CASSLGQGGFYGYTF. This chain links TRBV28 with TRBJ1-2; 11 positions match TRBD1. Germline values: CDR1 MDHEN, CDR2 SYDVKM. After removal of 5 bases from V and 4 bases from J, the junction contained 6 bases not matched to a gene. There are 15 residues in the CDR3.

This clone has ten or more counts. The J gene is TRBJ1-1, the V gene TRBV7-9; TRBD1 might be the D (5 bases). The CDR3 is 13 residues long. CDR1 is SEHNR and CDR2 is FQNEAQ in the germline V gene (reference sequence). The ends were cut back, 6 bases at V and 3 bases at J, with 11 bases in the middle. CDR3 amino acids: CASSRDLYTEAFF. The CDR3 bases are TGTGCCAGCAGTCGGGACCTCTACACTGAAGCTTTCTTT. Together with reference TRBV7-9 and TRBJ1-1, the CDR3 gives the full variable domain: DTGVSQNPRHKITKRGQNVTFRCDPISEHNRLYWYRQTLGQGPEFLTYFQNEAQLEKSRLLSDRFSAERPKGSFSTLEIQRTEQGDSAMYLCASSRDLYTEAFFGQGTRLTVV.

V usage is TRBV28 and J usage is TRBJ2-7; 11 nucleotides match TRBD2. The germline gives CDR1 MDHEN, CDR2 SYDVKM. CDR3 length: 15 residues. V was clipped by 6 bases and J by 3 bases; unmatched bases: 7. CDR3 in amino acids: CASRPGTSGHYEQYF. CDR3 bases: TGTGCCAGCAGACCCGGGACTAGCGGACACTACGAGCAGTACTTC.

Here the CDR3 reads CASSNLGVNQPQHF. Written as DNA, the CDR3 is TGTGCCAGTAGTAATCTGGGGGTCAATCAGCCCCAGCATTTT. The rearrangement uses TRBV19 and TRBJ1-5, with TRBD1 as a possible D gene (5 bases). Deletions cut 4 bases from V and 3 bases from J, with 10 bases between. From germline, CDR1 is LNHDA and CDR2 SQIVND (reference sequence). The CDR3 is 14 amino acids. The entire variable domain, with the rest obtained from reference TRBV19 and TRBJ1-5, is as follows: DGGITQSPKYLFRKEGQNVTLSCEQNLNHDAMYWYRQDPGQGLRLIYYSQIVNDFQKGDIAEGYSVSREKKESFPLTVTSAQKNPTAFYLCASSNLGVNQPQHFGDGTRLSIL.

The table lists this clone with many counts. The V gene is TRBV28, the J gene TRBJ1-1; 11 nucleotides agree with TRBD1. J lost 0 bases, V lost 4 bases, and 7 bases had no gene match. Germline V gives CDR1 MDHEN, CDR2 SYDVKM. This CDR3 is 17 amino acids long. This chain's CDR3 is CASSSRTGGAVNTEAFF. CDR3 DNA sequence: TGTGCCAGCAGTTCAAGGACAGGGGGCGCGGTGAACACTGAAGCTTTCTTT.

V usage is TRBV10-2 and J usage is TRBJ1-1, with TRBD1 as a possible D gene (5 bases). V was shortened by 6 bases and J by 8 bases, with 13 bases between the two germline ends. The CDR3 is 12 residues long. Germline V gives CDR1 WSHSY, CDR2 SAAADI. This CDR3 is CASSLSGTEAFF. The CDR3 DNA follows: TGCGCCAGCAGCCTATCCGGGACCGAAGCTTTCTTT.

This clone ranks as medium-sized (0.01 to 0.1%). This chain connects TRBV6-2 or TRBV6-3 to TRBJ2-7; TRBD1 is a possible D gene (5 bases). Per the germline V gene, CDR1 is MNHEY and CDR2 is SVGEGT. V dropped 6 bases and J dropped 4 bases, with 10 bases sitting between them. This CDR3 is 12 amino acids long. DNA for the CDR3: TGTGCCAGCAGGGCAGGGCATTACGAGCAGTACTTC. Encoded protein: CASRAGHYEQYF.

This clone occurred a few times. This chain uses TRBV19 with TRBJ2-6; TRBD1 agrees at 9 bases. The CDR3 has 15 amino acids. V dropped 9 bases and J dropped 2; count of bases not matched to a gene: 5. CDR1 LNHDA and CDR2 SQIVND come from the germline V gene (reference sequence). The CDR3 reads CASQQGAAGANVLTF. In DNA form, the CDR3 reads TGTGCCAGCCAACAGGGGGCAGCTGGGGCCAACGTCCTGACTTTC.

This clone appeared many times. V gene TRBV6-5 combines with J gene TRBJ1-3, with 12 bases identical to TRBD1. The CDR3 extends over 18 amino acids. V lost 6 bases, J lost 4 bases, and 13 bases stayed unmatched. Germline CDR1 MNHEY, CDR2 SVGAGI. In DNA form, the CDR3 reads TGTGCCAGCAGCCCCACCCCGGGACAGGGGGCGCCGGGAAACACCATATATTTT. Amino acid sequence: CASSPTPGQGAPGNTIYF.